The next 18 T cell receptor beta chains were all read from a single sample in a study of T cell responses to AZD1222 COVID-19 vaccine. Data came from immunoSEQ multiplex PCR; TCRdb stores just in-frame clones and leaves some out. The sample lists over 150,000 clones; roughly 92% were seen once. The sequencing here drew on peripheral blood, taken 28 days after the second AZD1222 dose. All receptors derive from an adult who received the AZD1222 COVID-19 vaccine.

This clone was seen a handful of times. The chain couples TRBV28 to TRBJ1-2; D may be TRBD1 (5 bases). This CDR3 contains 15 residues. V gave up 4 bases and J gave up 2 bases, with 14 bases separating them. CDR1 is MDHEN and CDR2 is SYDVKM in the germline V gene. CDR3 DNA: TGTGCCAGCAGTTCCTCGGGGGGTGCCAACTATGGCTACACCTTC. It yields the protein CASSSSGGANYGYTF.

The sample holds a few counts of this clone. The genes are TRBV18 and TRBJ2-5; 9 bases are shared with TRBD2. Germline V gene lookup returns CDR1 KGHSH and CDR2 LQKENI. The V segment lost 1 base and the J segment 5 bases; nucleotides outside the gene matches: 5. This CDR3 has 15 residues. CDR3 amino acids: CASSPLLAGAETQYF. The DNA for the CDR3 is TGTGCCAGCTCACCACTGTTAGCGGGGGCGGAGACCCAGTACTTC. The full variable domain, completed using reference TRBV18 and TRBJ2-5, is NAGVMQNPRHLVRRRGQEARLRCSPMKGHSHVYWYRQLPEEGLKFMVYLQKENIIDESGMPKERFSAEFPKEGPSILRIQQVVRGDSAAYFCASSPLLAGAETQYFGPGTRLLVL.

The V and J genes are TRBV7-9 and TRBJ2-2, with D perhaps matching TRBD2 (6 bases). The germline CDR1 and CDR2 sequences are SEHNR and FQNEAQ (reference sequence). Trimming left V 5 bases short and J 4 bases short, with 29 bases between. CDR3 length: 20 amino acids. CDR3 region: CASSKKEVEGFYSPTGELFF. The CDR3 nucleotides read TGTGCCAGCAGCAAAAAGGAGGTGGAGGGGTTCTATAGCCCCACCGGGGAGCTGTTTTTT.

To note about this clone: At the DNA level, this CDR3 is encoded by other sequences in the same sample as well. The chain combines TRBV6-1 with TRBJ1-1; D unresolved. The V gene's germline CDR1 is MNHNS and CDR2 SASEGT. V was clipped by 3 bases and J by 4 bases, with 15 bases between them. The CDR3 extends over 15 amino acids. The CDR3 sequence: CASSDHHTHPTEAFF. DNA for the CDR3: TGTGCCAGCAGTGATCACCATACCCACCCCACTGAAGCTTTCTTT.

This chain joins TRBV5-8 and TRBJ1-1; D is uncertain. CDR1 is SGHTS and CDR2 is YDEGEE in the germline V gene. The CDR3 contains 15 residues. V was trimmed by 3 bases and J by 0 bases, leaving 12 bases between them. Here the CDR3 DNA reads TGTGCCAGCAGCTGGAAGCTGTACATGAACACTGAAGCTTTCTTT. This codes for CASSWKLYMNTEAFF.

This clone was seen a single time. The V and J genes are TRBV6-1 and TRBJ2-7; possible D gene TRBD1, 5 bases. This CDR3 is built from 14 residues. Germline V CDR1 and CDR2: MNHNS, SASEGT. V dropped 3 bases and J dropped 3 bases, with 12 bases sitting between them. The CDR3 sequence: CASSDIQGVYEQYF. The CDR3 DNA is TGTGCCAGCAGTGATATCCAGGGTGTCTACGAGCAGTACTTC.

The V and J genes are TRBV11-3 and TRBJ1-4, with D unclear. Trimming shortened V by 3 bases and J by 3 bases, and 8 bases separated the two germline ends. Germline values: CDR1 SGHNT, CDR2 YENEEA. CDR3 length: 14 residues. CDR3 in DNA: TGTGCCAGCAGCTTCATGGGAGCTAATGAAAAACTGTTTTTT. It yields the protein CASSFMGANEKLFF.

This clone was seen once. CDR3 coding DNA: TGTGCCAGCAGCGTAGTCGGGTCCTCCTACGAGCAGTACTTC. Protein sequence: CASSVVGSSYEQYF. The chain uses TRBV9 and TRBJ2-7; no firm D call. The CDR3 has 14 amino acids. Germline CDR1 reads SGDLS; CDR2 reads YYNGEE. Trimming removed 0 bases from V and 0 bases from J, with 7 bases in between.

The CDR3 sequence is CASSHTSGGRNEQFF. The CDR3 coding sequence is TGTGCCAGCAGTCATACTAGCGGAGGACGCAATGAGCAGTTCTTC. The chain recombines TRBV3-1 (or the pseudogene TRBV3-2) with TRBJ2-1; 8 positions match TRBD2. In germline, CDR1 is LGHDT, CDR2 YNNKEL (reference sequence). V dropped 6 bases and J dropped 6; count of bases not matched to a gene: 10. This CDR3 has 15 amino acids.

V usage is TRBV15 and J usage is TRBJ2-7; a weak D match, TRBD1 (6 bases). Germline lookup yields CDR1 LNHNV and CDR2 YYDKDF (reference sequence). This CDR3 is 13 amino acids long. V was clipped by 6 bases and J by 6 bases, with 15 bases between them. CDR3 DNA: TGTGCCACCAGTGTTGCCCGGACAGCCGAGCAGTACTTC. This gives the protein CATSVARTAEQYF. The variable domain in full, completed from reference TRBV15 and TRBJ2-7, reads DAMVIQNPRYQVTQFGKPVTLSCSQTLNHNVMYWYQQKSSQAPKLLFHYYDKDFNNEADTPDNFQSRRPNTSFCFLDIRSPGLGDTAMYLCATSVARTAEQYFGPGTRLTVT.

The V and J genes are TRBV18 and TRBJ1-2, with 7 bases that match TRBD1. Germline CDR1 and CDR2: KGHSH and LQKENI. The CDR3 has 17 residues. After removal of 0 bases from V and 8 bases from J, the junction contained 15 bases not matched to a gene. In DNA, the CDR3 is TGTGCCAGCTCACCACCAACTATTTATGACAGGGCCGACGGCTACACCTTC. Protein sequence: CASSPPTIYDRADGYTF.

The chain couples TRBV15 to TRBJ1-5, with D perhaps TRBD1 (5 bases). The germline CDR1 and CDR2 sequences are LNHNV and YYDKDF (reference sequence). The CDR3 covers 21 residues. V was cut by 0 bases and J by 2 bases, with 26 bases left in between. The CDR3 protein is CATSRDRGLGDLVTGNQPQHF. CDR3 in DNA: TGTGCCACCAGCAGAGATCGCGGGCTAGGGGATCTCGTAACGGGCAATCAGCCCCAGCATTTT.

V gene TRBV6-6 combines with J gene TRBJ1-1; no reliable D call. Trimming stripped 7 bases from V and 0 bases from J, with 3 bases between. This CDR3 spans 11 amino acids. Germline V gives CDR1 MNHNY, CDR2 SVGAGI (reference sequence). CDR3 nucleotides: TGTGCCAGCAATCTGAACACTGAAGCTTTCTTT. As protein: CASNLNTEAFF.

The CDR3 DNA is TGTGCTAGTGGTTTGGCCTTCGGGACAGGGGAGGATGAAAAACTGTTTTTT. Its translation: CASGLAFGTGEDEKLFF. The gene calls are TRBV12-5 and TRBJ1-4; 10 bases fit TRBD1. Germline CDR1 reads LGHNT; CDR2 reads FRNRAP. The V and J ends lost 1 base and 6 bases, in that order; junction bases with no gene match: 8. The CDR3 has 17 residues.

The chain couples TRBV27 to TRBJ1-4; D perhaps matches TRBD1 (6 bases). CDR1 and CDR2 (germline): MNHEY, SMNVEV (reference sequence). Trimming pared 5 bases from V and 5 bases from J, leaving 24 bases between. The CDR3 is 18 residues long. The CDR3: CASSPYRAHGGVNEKLFF. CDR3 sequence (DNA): TGTGCCAGCAGTCCATATAGGGCCCACGGGGGCGTAAATGAAAAACTGTTTTTT.

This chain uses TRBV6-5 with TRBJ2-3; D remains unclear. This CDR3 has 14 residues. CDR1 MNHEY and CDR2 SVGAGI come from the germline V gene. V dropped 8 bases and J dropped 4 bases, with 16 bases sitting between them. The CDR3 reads CASGRSRNADTQYF. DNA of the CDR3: TGTGCCAGCGGGCGTTCAAGAAACGCAGATACGCAGTATTTT.

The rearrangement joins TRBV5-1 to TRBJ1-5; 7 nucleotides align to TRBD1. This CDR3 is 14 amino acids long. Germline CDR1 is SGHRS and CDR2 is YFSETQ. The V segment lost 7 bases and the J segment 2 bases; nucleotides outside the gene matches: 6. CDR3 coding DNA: TGCGCCAGCTTGCAGGGGGGGGGCAATCAGCCCCAGCATTTT. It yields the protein CASLQGGGNQPQHF.

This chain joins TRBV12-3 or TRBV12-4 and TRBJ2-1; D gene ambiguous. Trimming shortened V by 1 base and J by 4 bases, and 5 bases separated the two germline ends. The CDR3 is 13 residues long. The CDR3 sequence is CASSLGWYNEQFF. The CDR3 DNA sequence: TGTGCCAGCAGTTTAGGTTGGTACAATGAGCAGTTCTTC.